The T cell receptor beta chain under discussion was sequenced for a study of T cell changes during pregnancy in multiple sclerosis. TCRdb's table, derived via immunoSEQ multiplex PCR, lists solely in-frame clones and lacks some. The sample lists about 70,000 clones; approximately 94% were seen once. The TCR originated in a female donor with multiple sclerosis, enrolled in a pregnancy study. The material sequenced was peripheral blood, taken in the third trimester of pregnancy.

The CDR3, as DNA: TGTGCCAGTAGTGTATCCGGGACAGAAGAGACCCAGTACTTC. Translating it yields CASSVSGTEETQYF. The chain uses TRBV19 and TRBJ2-5; 7 bases fit TRBD1. From germline, CDR1 is LNHDA and CDR2 SQIVND (reference sequence). V lost 5 bases to trimming and J lost 3 bases; unmatched junction nucleotides: 6. This CDR3 contains 14 residues.